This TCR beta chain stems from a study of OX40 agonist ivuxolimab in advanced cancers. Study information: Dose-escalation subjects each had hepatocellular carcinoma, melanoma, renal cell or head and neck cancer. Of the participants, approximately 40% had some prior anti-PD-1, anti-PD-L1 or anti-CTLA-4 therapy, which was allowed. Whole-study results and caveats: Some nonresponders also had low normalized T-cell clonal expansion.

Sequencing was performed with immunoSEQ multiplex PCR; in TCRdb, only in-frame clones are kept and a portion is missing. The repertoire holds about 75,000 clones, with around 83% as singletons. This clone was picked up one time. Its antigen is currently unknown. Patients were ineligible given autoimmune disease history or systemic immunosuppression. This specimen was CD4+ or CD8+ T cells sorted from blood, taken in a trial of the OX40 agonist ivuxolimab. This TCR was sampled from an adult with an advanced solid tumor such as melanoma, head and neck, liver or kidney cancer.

The CDR3 nucleotides read TGTGCCAGCAGCTTAACGTTGGGCGGAGGGGAGCTGTTTTTT. Its protein is CASSLTLGGGELFF. This rearrangement joins TRBV7-3 to TRBJ2-2, with D unresolved. V shed 0 bases and J shed 8 bases, with 10 bases lying between them. CDR3 length: 14 residues. Germline CDR1 and CDR2: SGHTA and FQGTGA.